Below are 15 T cell receptor beta chains sequenced from a single sample in a study of quantifying T cell responses using KT2 cells (dated by TCRdb to about 2017). A note on the overall study: RNA was DNase-treated and reverse transcribed with TCR alpha and beta constant-region primers, mostly using SuperScript III.

Library preparation employed UMI-ligation and nested PCR. Data came from an Illumina MiSeq. T4 RNA ligase 1 was used to ligate a single-stranded oligonucleotide containing the Illumina SP2 sequence and a UMI to the 3' end of the cDNA. PCR1 ran about 4 cycles (98°C 15 s, 69°C 30 s, 72°C 40 s); the beta primer was an equimolar mix of RC1.1 and RC1.2 covering TRBC1 and TRBC2. TCRdb reprocessing: public reads trimmed at Q25 with fastp, clones called with MiXCR, in-frame beta chains kept. CDR3 protein sequences are deduplicated, and each keeps its most common genes and DNA. Here the sample has about 41,000 distinct CDR3 sequences; over 15% occur a single time. 43% of the sample comes from the top ten. The sequenced sample was PBMCs spiked with cells of the T cell clone KT2. The source is a human donor.

This clonotype was found a few times. The V and J genes are TRBV29-1 and TRBJ2-7; D remains unclear. Germline V gives CDR1 SQVTM, CDR2 ANQGSEA. The CDR3 length is 13 residues. Trimming left V 3 bases short and J 1 base short, with 10 bases between. The CDR3 spells CSVESDGSYEQYF. In DNA, the CDR3 is TGCAGCGTTGAGTCCGACGGATCCTACGAGCAGTACTTC.

This clonotype was observed at least ten times. The rearrangement links TRBV3-1 to TRBJ2-1, with D possibly being TRBD2 (6 bases). The V end lost 2 bases, the J end lost 5 bases, and 7 bases lay between the germline ends. Germline CDR1 LGHDT, CDR2 YNNKEL (reference sequence). The CDR3 sequence is 13 residues long. The CDR3 coding sequence is TGTGCCAGCAGCCAACGACTAGACAATGAGCAGTTCTTC. Amino acids: CASSQRLDNEQFF.

This clonotype showed up many times. This chain joins TRBV6-4 and TRBJ2-3; D perhaps matches TRBD2 (5 bases). V lost 4 bases, J lost 0 bases, and 5 bases lay in between. The germline V gene encodes CDR1 MRHNA and CDR2 SNTAGT. The CDR3 contains 13 residues. The chain's CDR3 is CASSGGSTDTQYF. The CDR3 DNA reads as TGTGCCAGCAGTGGCGGGAGCACAGATACGCAGTATTTT.

The chain links TRBV5-4 to TRBJ2-1, with D perhaps TRBD2 (5 bases). The CDR3 runs to 15 residues. Trimming took 3 bases from V and 0 from J, leaving 10 bases between them. Per germline, CDR1 SGHNT and CDR2 YYREEE (reference sequence). CDR3 residues: CASSSYGGSYNEQFF. The CDR3 region has the DNA TGTGCCAGCAGCTCGTACGGAGGCTCCTACAATGAGCAGTTCTTC. Using reference TRBV5-4 and TRBJ2-1 for the parts outside the CDR3, the full variable domain is ETGVTQSPTHLIKTRGQQVTLRCSSQSGHNTVSWYQQALGQGPQFIFQYYREEENGRGNFPPRFSGLQFPNYSSELNVNALELDDSALYLCASSSYGGSYNEQFFGPGTRLTVL.

At least ten counts were recorded for this clonotype. The CDR3 is CSARVRTSGTPEQYF. The CDR3 DNA reads TGCAGTGCTAGAGTCCGGACTAGCGGGACACCCGAGCAGTACTTC. V usage is TRBV20-1 and J usage is TRBJ2-7; 12 nucleotides line up with TRBD2. V shed 1 base and J 6 bases; nucleotides not matched to a gene: 7. CDR3 length: 15 residues. Germline-derived CDR1 and CDR2 are DFQATT and SNEGSKA (reference sequence).

In this sample, this clonotype turned up a few times. The chain carries TRBV4-2 and TRBJ2-1, with 11 positions matching TRBD2. CDR1 is LGHNA and CDR2 is YNFKEQ in the germline V gene. The CDR3 is 16 residues long. The V gene end was trimmed by 2 bases and the J gene end by 3 bases; junction bases not matched to a gene: 3. The DNA for the CDR3 is TGTGCCAGCAGCCAACTACTAGCGGGAGACTACAATGAGCAGTTCTTC. This codes for CASSQLLAGDYNEQFF.

In its sample, this clonotype was seen a few times. The rearrangement links TRBV7-2 to TRBJ2-1; possibly TRBD1 or TRBD2 for D (5 bases each). The germline V and J ends were trimmed by 5 bases and 5 bases, with 13 bases remaining between them. The CDR3 totals 14 residues. Germline loops: CDR1 SGHTA, CDR2 FQGNSA. This CDR3 is CASSPERGDNEQFF. The CDR3 region has the DNA TGTGCCAGCAGCCCCGAAAGGGGAGACAATGAGCAGTTCTTC.

This clonotype has only a few counts. V and J are TRBV6-1 and TRBJ1-5, with D perhaps matching TRBD1 (6 bases). The V gene lost 1 base and the J gene lost 7 bases, with 11 bases spanning the gap. This CDR3 is 14 amino acids long. CDR1 is MNHNS, CDR2 SASEGT, per germline. DNA for the CDR3: TGTGCCAGCAGTGAAGTGGCGGGGGCCCAGCCCCAGCATTTT. Translation gives CASSEVAGAQPQHF.

This clonotype occurred many times. The chain carries TRBV10-1 and TRBJ2-7; 11 positions agree with TRBD2. The trim removed 3 bases at V and 7 bases at J, leaving 17 bases unmatched. The V gene's germline CDR1 is WNHNN and CDR2 SYGVQD (reference sequence). The CDR3 extends over 18 amino acids. The CDR3 loop reads CASSEFAVLAGAIGEQYF. The CDR3 nucleotides read TGCGCCAGCAGTGAATTTGCCGTACTAGCGGGAGCCATAGGGGAGCAGTACTTC.

There are many counts of this clonotype. The V call is TRBV9, the J call TRBJ2-5; D unresolved. The CDR3 extends over 14 amino acids. Germline assignment: CDR1 SGDLS and CDR2 YYNGEE. The V end lost 0 bases, the J end lost 2 bases, and 8 bases lay between the germline ends. The DNA of the CDR3 is TGTGCCAGCAGCGTAGGGGCCATTCAAGAGACCCAGTACTTC. Protein sequence: CASSVGAIQETQYF.

This clonotype was seen a handful of times. J is TRBJ1-6 and V is TRBV20-1; 10 bases are shared with TRBD1. This CDR3 is 15 amino acids long. J gave up 10 bases and V 5 bases, and 11 bases lay outside the gene matches. The germline CDR1 and CDR2 sequences are DFQATT and SNEGSKA (reference sequence). The CDR3 nucleotides are TGCAGTGCTGGGGGCGGGACAGGGGATACATCACCCCTCCACTTT. Translating gives CSAGGGTGDTSPLHF.

The chain couples TRBV2 to TRBJ2-2; D call uncertain. Trimming pared 3 bases from V and 1 base from J, leaving 6 bases between. Germline V gene data show CDR1 as SNHLY and CDR2 as FYNNEI. This CDR3 spans 14 amino acids. DNA of the CDR3: TGTGCCAGCAGTGAGTCTCGGAACACCGGGGAGCTGTTTTTT. Protein sequence: CASSESRNTGELFF.

The chain employs TRBV3-1 and TRBJ1-1; 11 nucleotides line up with TRBD1. Per the germline V gene, CDR1 is LGHDT and CDR2 is YNNKEL (reference sequence). V shed 1 base, J shed 10 bases, and the junction held 11 bases outside the gene matches. This CDR3 is built from 16 residues. The CDR3 DNA reads as TGTGCCAGCAGCCAAGGGACCAGGACAGGGGGCGCGGGAGCTTTCTTT. As protein: CASSQGTRTGGAGAFF.

This clonotype came up a few times. The CDR3 reads CASRGLAGYNEQFF. In DNA form, the CDR3 reads TGTGCCAGCAGGGGTCTAGCGGGATACAATGAGCAGTTCTTC. The chain carries TRBV12-3 or TRBV12-4 and TRBJ2-1; TRBD2 matches 9 bases. The CDR3 has 14 residues. The ends lost 6 bases at V and 4 bases at J; junction bases unmatched: 4.

CDR3 sequence (DNA): TGTGCCAGCAGTCCCACCGGGACAGGGTCCTACGAGCAGTACTTC. This translates into CASSPTGTGSYEQYF. The rearrangement links TRBV6-5 to TRBJ2-7; 9 bases match TRBD1. V was clipped by 5 bases and J by 1 base; unmatched bases: 6. CDR3 length equals 15 residues. Germline V gene data show CDR1 as MNHEY and CDR2 as SVGAGI.